One and the same sample provided the 23 T cell receptor beta chains below, sequenced in a study of blood T cells in healthy people across ages. Through a sample-barcoded 5' primer and a J-beta primer mix, a second PCR was run for 7 to 11 cycles. TCRdb called the 5' RACE reads again in MiXCR, with one record for every CDR3 protein. This sample has 1.6 million or so distinct CDR3 sequences, with almost 35% found just once. Material: blood. Every receptor here comes from a woman in her twenties or thirties in good health.

The chain recombines TRBV20-1 with TRBJ2-6; D is undetermined. The CDR3 sequence is 13 residues long. CDR1 and CDR2 (germline): DFQATT, SNEGSKA (reference sequence). The V end was cut by 5 bases, the J end by 2 bases, with 7 bases between. CDR3: CSAPLPGANVLTF. DNA for the CDR3: TGCAGTGCTCCCCTGCCTGGGGCCAACGTCCTGACTTTC.

On this clonotype: A much larger clone is a single base away; this may be a read error. This chain links TRBV5-5 with TRBJ2-2; maybe TRBD1 (6 bases). V dropped 0 bases and J dropped 8 bases, with 11 bases sitting between them. The CDR3 contains 14 residues. Germline V lookup: CDR1 SGHKS, CDR2 YYEKEE (reference sequence). The CDR3 DNA follows: TGTGCCAGCAGCTTGGCCAGGGGCCGAGGGGAGCTGTTTTTT. It translates to CASSLARGRGELFF.

This rearrangement joins TRBV5-1 to TRBJ2-3, with a weak D call TRBD1 (5 bases). The CDR3 totals 14 residues. Germline V gives CDR1 SGHRS, CDR2 YFSETQ. V was shortened by 2 bases and J by 0 bases, with 7 bases between the two germline ends. The CDR3 nucleotides read TGCGCCAGCAGCTTACAGGATAGCACAGATACGCAGTATTTT. This translates into CASSLQDSTDTQYF.

This clonotype was detected many times. This chain connects TRBV9 to TRBJ2-7; D is possibly TRBD1 or TRBD2 (6 bases each). V lost 5 bases, J lost 2 bases, and 14 bases lay in between. Per germline, CDR1 SGDLS and CDR2 YYNGEE. There are 14 residues in the CDR3. The CDR3 coding sequence is TGTGCCAGCAGTCCGAGGAGGGGGACCTACGAGCAGTACTTC. The encoded protein is CASSPRRGTYEQYF.

Many counts were recorded for this clonotype. The chain carries TRBV4-2 and TRBJ2-7; TRBD1 matches 8 bases. Trimming removed 5 bases from V and 1 base from J; junction bases left unmatched: 10. Germline V gene sequence: CDR1 LGHNA, CDR2 YNFKEQ. This CDR3 is 16 amino acids long. CDR3 loop: CASSKGQGLGSYEQYF. CDR3 nucleotides: TGTGCCAGCAGCAAAGGACAGGGCCTCGGGTCCTACGAGCAGTACTTC.

The sample holds a few counts of this clonotype. The J gene is TRBJ2-6, the V gene TRBV29-1, with a possible D match to TRBD1 (6 bases). CDR3 length equals 13 residues. Germline CDR1 SQVTM, CDR2 ANQGSEA. Trimming shortened V by 5 bases and J by 7 bases, and 12 bases separated the two germline ends. The DNA for the CDR3 is TGCAGCGTTACAGGGTTGAGAGCCAACGTCCTGACTTTC. It encodes CSVTGLRANVLTF.

The gene calls are TRBV27 and TRBJ2-7; 10 nucleotides agree with TRBD1. J was trimmed by 5 bases and V by 5 bases; bases with no gene match: 15. The CDR3 is 17 amino acids. CDR1 MNHEY and CDR2 SMNVEV come from the germline V gene (reference sequence). The CDR3 bases are TGTGCCAGCAGTGCGGACTCCGGGACAGGGGAAGTGAACGAGCAGTACTTC. Translation gives CASSADSGTGEVNEQYF.

V gene TRBV20-1 combines with J gene TRBJ2-1; no clear D. Per germline, CDR1 DFQATT and CDR2 SNEGSKA (reference sequence). This CDR3 region has 12 residues. Here the CDR3 reads CGTKWAYNEQFF. The CDR3 DNA is TGCGGAACCAAGTGGGCCTACAATGAGCAGTTCTTC.

J is TRBJ1-1 and V is TRBV5-1, with D unresolved. The CDR3 sequence is 15 residues long. With 0 bases removed from V and 5 bases from J, the gap between germline ends came to 14 bases. The germline V gene has CDR1 SGHRS and CDR2 YFSETQ. For the CDR3, the DNA is TGCGCCAGCAGCTTGGCCGGGCGGGTCTCAACTGAAGCTTTCTTT. The encoded protein is CASSLAGRVSTEAFF.

The V call is TRBV6-2 or TRBV6-3, the J call TRBJ2-1; no clear D. V was cut by 2 bases and J by 0 bases, with 8 bases left in between. The CDR3 has 15 residues. CDR1 is MNHEY, CDR2 SVGEGT, per germline. The CDR3 DNA reads TGTGCCAGCAGTTACCTAGGCGACTCCTACAATGAGCAGTTCTTC. It translates to CASSYLGDSYNEQFF.

The chain links TRBV6-2 or TRBV6-3 to TRBJ2-5; no clear D. The V and J ends lost 8 bases and 4 bases respectively, with 8 bases between them. The CDR3 is made up of 11 amino acids. Germline CDR1 is MNHEY and CDR2 is SVGEGT. The CDR3 is CASRNSETQYF. The CDR3 coding sequence is TGTGCCAGCCGGAACTCAGAGACCCAGTACTTC.

As DNA, the CDR3 is TGTGCCAGCAGCTTAGAATTTGGGGGTTCTGGCTACACCTTC. It codes for CASSLEFGGSGYTF. The rearrangement links TRBV11-2 to TRBJ1-2; TRBD1 might be the D (5 bases). Germline-derived CDR1 and CDR2 are SGHAT and FQNNGV. The length of the CDR3 is 14 residues. Deletions cut 0 bases from V and 7 bases from J, with 12 bases between.

This clonotype has just a few counts. The CDR3 DNA reads as TGTGCCAGCTGTCCGGGACAGGGCTTATGGCAGCCCCAGCATTTT. This gives the protein CASCPGQGLWQPQHF. This chain links TRBV2 with TRBJ1-5, with 9 bases lining up with TRBD1. The V gene end was trimmed by 8 bases and the J gene end by 7 bases; junction bases not matched to a gene: 12. CDR1 and CDR2 from the germline V gene are SNHLY and FYNNEI. The CDR3 has 15 residues.

Only a few counts were recorded for this clonotype. V gene TRBV5-1 combines with J gene TRBJ2-5; D possibly uses TRBD1 or TRBD2 (6 bases each). The CDR3 has 15 amino acids. Between the trimmed V and J ends, which lost 7 bases and 2 bases, there was a span of 18 bases. Germline assignment: CDR1 SGHRS and CDR2 YFSETQ. Here the CDR3 reads CASASGGTLQETQYF. CDR3 nucleotides: TGCGCCAGCGCCTCCGGCGGGACACTTCAAGAGACCCAGTACTTC.

The chain is built from TRBV5-5 and TRBJ2-7; D remains unclear. The germline V and J ends were trimmed by 1 base and 2 bases, with 10 bases remaining between them. Germline V gene data show CDR1 as SGHKS and CDR2 as YYEKEE (reference sequence). This CDR3 region has 14 residues. The CDR3 here is CASSLRQVAYEQYF. The CDR3 DNA sequence: TGTGCCAGCAGCTTGAGACAAGTTGCCTACGAGCAGTACTTC.

Remarks on this clonotype: One end of the junction fails to match germline, which may point to a read error. V gene TRBV10-3 combines with J gene TRBJ2-5; D uncertain. The length of the CDR3 is 14 residues. Germline loops: CDR1 ENHRY, CDR2 SYGVKD. The CDR3 DNA sequence: TGTGCCATCGGTGACCTTACGATTGGAGAGACCCAGTACTTC. It codes for CAIGDLTIGETQYF.

V usage is TRBV5-5 and J usage is TRBJ1-1; D is unclear. CDR3 length equals 16 residues. The ends were cut back, 4 bases at V and 0 bases at J, with 16 bases in the middle. Germline V gives CDR1 SGHKS, CDR2 YYEKEE (reference sequence). In DNA form, the CDR3 reads TGTGCCAGCAGCCCTGACCGAGTGGAGGTGAACACTGAAGCTTTCTTT. Translated, it gives CASSPDRVEVNTEAFF.

The CDR3 DNA reads as TGTGCCAGCAGTGAAGCGGCAGAGATAGGCGGCTACACCTTC. It specifies CASSEAAEIGGYTF. The chain employs TRBV6-1 and TRBJ1-2; D unclear. Germline CDR1 is MNHNS and CDR2 is SASEGT. Trimming took 0 bases from V and 8 from J, leaving 13 bases between them. The CDR3 runs to 14 residues.

This clonotype was detected only a few times. V and J are TRBV7-2 and TRBJ1-5; D is undetermined. CDR1 and CDR2 (germline): SGHTA, FQGNSA. The length of the CDR3 is 15 residues. Trimming removed 5 bases at V and 0 bases at J, with 11 bases between. CDR3 coding DNA: TGTGCCAGCAGCACAGACGGGGATAGCAATCAGCCCCAGCATTTT. Translated, it gives CASSTDGDSNQPQHF.

This chain joins TRBV4-1 and TRBJ1-2; D unresolved. Trimming cost V 4 bases and J 4 bases, with 16 bases left between them. The germline V gene has CDR1 MGHRA and CDR2 YSYEKL. The CDR3 extends over 15 amino acids. CDR3 sequence reads: CASSPRALGTYGYTF. The CDR3 DNA reads as TGCGCCAGCAGCCCCAGAGCTTTGGGAACCTATGGCTACACCTTC.

V and J are TRBV3-1 and TRBJ1-5; D ambiguous. This CDR3 spans 13 amino acids. V dropped 5 bases and J dropped 6 bases, with 11 bases sitting between them. Germline V CDR1 and CDR2: LGHDT, YNNKEL (reference sequence). CDR3 DNA: TGTGCCAGCAGCTACCAACTCGGTCAGCCCCAGCATTTT. Protein product: CASSYQLGQPQHF.

The rearrangement joins TRBV24-1 to TRBJ2-3, with D hard to call. Trimming took off 6 bases at V and 5 bases at J, with 5 bases between the two ends. The germline V gene encodes CDR1 KGHDR and CDR2 SFDVKD. The CDR3 contains 11 residues. The CDR3 DNA sequence: TGTGCCACCAGTACCGGAGATACGCAGTATTTT. Protein sequence: CATSTGDTQYF.

This clonotype was seen many times. The chain links TRBV7-3 to TRBJ2-1; D possibly corresponds to TRBD2 (6 bases). The CDR3 loop spans 14 amino acids. Per germline, CDR1 SGHTA and CDR2 FQGTGA. Trimming removed 5 bases at V and 7 bases at J, with 15 bases between. The CDR3, as DNA: TGTGCCAGCAGCCCCCGCGGGGAGAAAAATGAGCAGTTCTTC. Its translation: CASSPRGEKNEQFF.